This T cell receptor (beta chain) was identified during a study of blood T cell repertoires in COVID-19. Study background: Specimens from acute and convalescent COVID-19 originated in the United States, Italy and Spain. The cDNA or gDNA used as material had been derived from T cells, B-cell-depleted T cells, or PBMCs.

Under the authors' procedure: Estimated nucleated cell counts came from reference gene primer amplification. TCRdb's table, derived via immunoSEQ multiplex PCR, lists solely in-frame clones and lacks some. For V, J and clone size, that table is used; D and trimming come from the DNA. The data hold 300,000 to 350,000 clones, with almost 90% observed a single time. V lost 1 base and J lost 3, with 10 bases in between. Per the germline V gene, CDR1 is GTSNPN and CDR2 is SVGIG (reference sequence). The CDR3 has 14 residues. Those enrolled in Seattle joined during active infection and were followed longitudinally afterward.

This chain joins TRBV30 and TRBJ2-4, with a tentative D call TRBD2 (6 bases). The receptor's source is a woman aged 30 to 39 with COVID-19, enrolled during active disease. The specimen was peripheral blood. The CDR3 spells CAWSGKGGKNIQYF. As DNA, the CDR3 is TGTGCCTGGAGTGGGAAGGGAGGCAAAAACATTCAGTACTTC.